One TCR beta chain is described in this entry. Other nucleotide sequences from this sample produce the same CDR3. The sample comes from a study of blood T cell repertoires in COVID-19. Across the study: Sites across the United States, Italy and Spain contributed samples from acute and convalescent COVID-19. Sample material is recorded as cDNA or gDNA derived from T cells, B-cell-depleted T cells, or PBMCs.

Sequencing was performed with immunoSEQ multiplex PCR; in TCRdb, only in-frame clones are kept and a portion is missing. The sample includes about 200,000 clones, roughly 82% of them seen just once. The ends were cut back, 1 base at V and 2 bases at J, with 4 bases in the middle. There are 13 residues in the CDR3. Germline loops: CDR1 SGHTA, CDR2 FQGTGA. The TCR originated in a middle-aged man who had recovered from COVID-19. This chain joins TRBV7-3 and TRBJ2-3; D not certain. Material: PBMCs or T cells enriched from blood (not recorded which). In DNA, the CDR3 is TGTGCCAGCAGCTTAAGCGTCACAGATACGCAGTATTTT. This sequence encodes CASSLSVTDTQYF.